One TCR beta chain is described in this entry. The sample originates from a study of blood T cell repertoires in COVID-19. Using immunoSEQ multiplex PCR, the repertoire was profiled, and TCRdb retains in-frame clones only, with some absent. The sample includes 250,000 to 300,000 clones, 85% to 90% seen only once; the top ten take approximately 4.2%. CDR3 length equals 17 residues. The receptor was isolated from a man aged 40-55 years with acute or convalescent COVID-19. This chain connects TRBV21-1 to TRBJ2-3; the D call of TRBD2 is as the table states it, not checked on the DNA. TRBV21-1 is termed a pseudogene. The sequencing sample was made of peripheral blood. CDR3 amino acids: CASSKGGGTGPPDTQYF. The CDR3 bases are TGTGCCAGCAGCAAAGGAGGAGGGACCGGGCCACCAGATACGCAGTATTTT.